The 25 T cell receptor beta chains below all came from one sample that was sequenced in a study of blood T cell repertoires in COVID-19. The assay was immunoSEQ multiplex PCR, and TCRdb's table has in-frame clones only and misses some. Among some 150,000 clones listed, about 80% were seen once. Source material: PBMCs or T cells enriched from blood (not recorded which). The receptors were sampled from a woman between 50 and 59 years old who had recovered from COVID-19.

V gene TRBV29-1 combines with J gene TRBJ1-2; 8 bases align to TRBD1. Germline V gene data show CDR1 as SQVTM and CDR2 as ANQGSEA. Trimming removed 4 bases from V and 6 bases from J; junction bases left unmatched: 7. This CDR3 spans 13 amino acids. DNA for the CDR3: TGCAGCGTTGGGTCAGGGGGCTTAGATGGCTACACCTTC. Encoded protein: CSVGSGGLDGYTF. Full variable domain (missing parts from reference TRBV29-1 and TRBJ1-2): SAVISQKPSRDICQRGTSLTIQCQVDSQVTMMFWYRQQPGQSLTLIATANQGSEATYESGFVIDKFPISRPNLTFSTLTVSNMSPEDSSIYLCSVGSGGLDGYTFGSGTRLTVV.

The V call is TRBV6-5, the J call TRBJ2-7; D remains ambiguous. Trimming took off 6 bases at V and 3 bases at J, with 12 bases between the two ends. This CDR3 region has 13 residues. Germline CDR1 MNHEY, CDR2 SVGAGI. CDR3 sequence: CASSHTHDYEQYF. DNA for the CDR3: TGTGCCAGCAGCCACACACACGACTACGAGCAGTACTTC.

The J gene is TRBJ1-5, the V gene TRBV5-8; the D is unclear. Germline-derived CDR1 and CDR2 are SGHTS and YDEGEE. There are 13 residues in the CDR3. The germline V and J ends were trimmed by 4 bases and 6 bases, with 11 bases remaining between them. The CDR3 nucleotides are TGTGCCAGCAGCCTTCAAGCCGCTCAGCCCCAGCATTTT. It codes for CASSLQAAQPQHF. The full variable domain, its missing parts supplied by reference TRBV5-8 and TRBJ1-5, is EAGVTQSPTHLIKTRGQQATLRCSPISGHTSVYWYQQALGLGLQFLLWYDEGEERNRGNFPPRFSGRQFPNYSSELNVNALELEDSALYLCASSLQAAQPQHFGDGTRLSIL.

The V gene is TRBV29-1, the J gene TRBJ2-7; TRBD1 matches 7 bases. The CDR3 spans 14 residues. The germline CDR1 and CDR2 sequences are SQVTM and ANQGSEA. Losses at the gene ends were 4 bases for V and 6 bases for J; bases not matched to a gene: 12. The CDR3 is CSVGNRGFTPEQYF. The CDR3 bases are TGCAGCGTTGGGAACAGGGGATTTACCCCCGAGCAGTACTTC.

The chain joins TRBV11-2 to TRBJ2-2; D may be TRBD1 (5 bases). This CDR3 is built from 15 residues. The germline V and J ends were trimmed by 3 bases and 0 bases, with 8 bases remaining between them. The germline gives CDR1 SGHAT, CDR2 FQNNGV. CDR3 residues: CASSFGRANTGELFF. The DNA of the CDR3 is TGTGCCAGCAGCTTCGGCAGGGCGAACACCGGGGAGCTGTTTTTT. Full variable domain (outside the CDR3, taken from reference TRBV11-2 and TRBJ2-2): EAGVAQSPRYKIIEKRQSVAFWCNPISGHATLYWYQQILGQGPKLLIQFQNNGVVDDSQLPKDRFSAERLKGVDSTLKIQPAKLEDSAVYLCASSFGRANTGELFFGEGSRLTVL.

The rearrangement links TRBV7-9 to TRBJ1-1; D is uncertain. The germline V gene encodes CDR1 SEHNR and CDR2 FQNEAQ (reference sequence). V lost 10 bases, J lost 1 base, and 10 bases lay in between. CDR3 size: 12 residues. The CDR3 region has the DNA TGTGCCACCCGAGGAACGAACACTGAAGCTTTCTTT. Protein: CATRGTNTEAFF.

This clone has just a few counts. The chain employs TRBV7-9 and TRBJ1-2; 8 bases agree with TRBD1. The CDR3 length is 15 residues. Germline CDR1 reads SEHNR; CDR2 reads FQNEAQ (reference sequence). V lost 4 bases and J lost 10; bases outside the gene matches: 14. The CDR3 sequence: CASSSSGTGSYFYTF. CDR3 coding DNA: TGTGCCAGCAGCTCTTCCGGGACAGGATCCTATTTCTACACCTTC.

This chain uses TRBV9 with TRBJ2-3, with D tentatively TRBD1 (6 bases). The germline gives CDR1 SGDLS, CDR2 YYNGEE. V gave up 0 bases and J gave up 4 bases, with 9 bases separating them. CDR3 size: 14 residues. CDR3 residues: CASSVEQGSDTQYF. CDR3 nucleotides: TGTGCCAGCAGCGTAGAACAGGGCTCAGATACGCAGTATTTT. Combining the CDR3 with reference TRBV9 and TRBJ2-3 gives the whole variable domain DSGVTQTPKHLITATGQRVTLRCSPRSGDLSVYWYQQSLDQGLQFLIQYYNGEERAKGNILERFSAQQFPDLHSELNLSSLELGDSALYFCASSVEQGSDTQYFGPGTRLTVL.

The genes are TRBV12-3 or TRBV12-4 and TRBJ1-2, with 8 bases identical to TRBD1. The CDR3 contains 12 residues. V shed 3 bases and J 10 bases; nucleotides not matched to a gene: 4. The CDR3 bases are TGTGCCAGCAGTTTGGGACAGGCGGTCTACACCTTC. This sequence encodes CASSLGQAVYTF.

This clone was counted once. The V gene is TRBV7-9, the J gene TRBJ1-1; 8 bases agree with TRBD1. The CDR3 totals 14 residues. J lost 3 bases, V lost 3 bases, and 3 bases had no gene match. Germline V gene data show CDR1 as SEHNR and CDR2 as FQNEAQ (reference sequence). CDR3 bases: TGTGCCAGCAGCTTGACAGGGGCGGACACTGAAGCTTTCTTT. Its protein is CASSLTGADTEAFF.

The chain joins TRBV5-1 to TRBJ1-3; 9 bases align to TRBD1. Germline V CDR1 and CDR2: SGHRS, YFSETQ. J was trimmed by 2 bases and V by 5 bases; bases with no gene match: 5. The CDR3 covers 15 residues. CDR3 sequence (DNA): TGCGCCAGCAGGCAAACAGGGGGCACTGGAAACACCATATATTTT. This encodes CASRQTGGTGNTIYF. The full variable domain, with the rest looked up from reference TRBV5-1 and TRBJ1-3, is KAGVTQTPRYLIKTRGQQVTLSCSPISGHRSVSWYQQTPGQGLQFLFEYFSETQRNKGNFPGRFSGRQFSNSRSEMNVSTLELGDSALYLCASRQTGGTGNTIYFGEGSWLTVV.

This clone was observed a few times. The chain recombines TRBV12-5 with TRBJ1-2, with D unclear. V lost 4 bases and J 1 base, leaving 4 bases between the germline ends. The CDR3 contains 12 residues. Germline CDR1 is LGHNT and CDR2 is FRNRAP. The CDR3: CASGSNNYGYTF. DNA for the CDR3: TGTGCTAGTGGTTCTAATAACTATGGCTACACCTTC.

J is TRBJ2-5 and V is TRBV10-2, with D hard to call. The CDR3 length is 13 residues. Germline CDR1 and CDR2: WSHSY and SAAADI. Between the trimmed V and J ends, which lost 4 bases and 1 base, there was a span of 7 bases. CDR3 bases: TGCGCCAGCAGTGGTCAGGTCCAAGAGACCCAGTACTTC. This translates into CASSGQVQETQYF.

The chain combines TRBV4-1 with TRBJ2-7; possibly TRBD1 for D (6 bases). There are 15 residues in the CDR3. Trimming shortened V by 0 bases and J by 5 bases, and 14 bases separated the two germline ends. Germline-derived CDR1 and CDR2 are MGHRA and YSYEKL. CDR3 DNA: TGCGCCAGCAGCCAAGATCATAGGGGGTTCGACGAGCAGTACTTC. It yields the protein CASSQDHRGFDEQYF.

The genes are TRBV9 and TRBJ2-2, with 10 nucleotides matching TRBD1. The germline CDR1 and CDR2 sequences are SGDLS and YYNGEE. This CDR3 spans 17 amino acids. Trimming at V came to 6 bases and at J to 3 bases, leaving 11 bases not matched to a gene. The CDR3 protein is CASTPDRGFIDTGELFF. CDR3 nucleotides: TGTGCCAGCACCCCGGACAGGGGGTTTATCGACACCGGGGAGCTGTTTTTT.

The gene calls are TRBV6-4 and TRBJ2-3; the D gene is possibly TRBD2 (6 bases). Per the germline V gene, CDR1 is MRHNA and CDR2 is SNTAGT. The length of the CDR3 is 14 residues. Trimming shortened V by 6 bases and J by 6 bases, and 16 bases separated the two germline ends. This CDR3 is CASRESGTSDTQYF. DNA for the CDR3: TGTGCCAGCAGGGAGTCCGGGACTTCTGATACGCAGTATTTT.

The CDR3 nucleotides are TGTGCCAGCAGCGCCGACGGGTGGGGCAATCAGCCCCAGCATTTT. Translating it yields CASSADGWGNQPQHF. The genes are TRBV7-9 and TRBJ1-5; no clear D. Trimming pared 5 bases from V and 2 bases from J, leaving 13 bases between. This CDR3 has 15 amino acids. Germline CDR1 SEHNR, CDR2 FQNEAQ (reference sequence).

The chain is built from TRBV5-4 and TRBJ1-6; D not resolved. Germline CDR1 SGHNT, CDR2 YYREEE (reference sequence). Between the trimmed V and J ends, which lost 5 bases and 8 bases, there was a span of 14 bases. The CDR3 runs 14 residues. The CDR3 loop reads CASSTDTWYSPLHF. As DNA, the CDR3 is TGTGCCAGCAGTACCGACACCTGGTATTCACCCCTCCACTTT.

This chain joins TRBV18 and TRBJ2-1; possibly TRBD2 for D (7 bases). V was cut by 3 bases and J by 3 bases, with 12 bases left in between. The CDR3 totals 15 residues. Germline V lookup: CDR1 KGHSH, CDR2 LQKENI. CDR3 nucleotide sequence: TGTGCCAGCTCACCGGGGGCGGGAGACTACAATGAGCAGTTCTTC. It yields the protein CASSPGAGDYNEQFF.

V gene TRBV10-3 combines with J gene TRBJ1-1, with 7 bases matching TRBD1. Losses at the gene ends were 7 bases for V and 12 bases for J; bases not matched to a gene: 8. CDR3 size: 11 residues. Germline lookup yields CDR1 ENHRY and CDR2 SYGVKD. The CDR3 protein is CAITRQGLPFF. CDR3 DNA sequence: TGTGCCATCACTAGACAGGGCCTTCCTTTCTTT.

This sequence joins TRBV9 and TRBJ2-1, with a weak D call TRBD1 (5 bases). Germline assignment: CDR1 SGDLS and CDR2 YYNGEE. This CDR3 region has 15 residues. Trimming pared 0 bases from V and 6 bases from J, leaving 13 bases between. CDR3 loop: CASSVVQGGGNEQFF. The DNA for the CDR3 is TGTGCCAGCAGCGTAGTCCAGGGTGGTGGCAATGAGCAGTTCTTC. The full variable domain, completed using reference TRBV9 and TRBJ2-1, is DSGVTQTPKHLITATGQRVTLRCSPRSGDLSVYWYQQSLDQGLQFLIQYYNGEERAKGNILERFSAQQFPDLHSELNLSSLELGDSALYFCASSVVQGGGNEQFFGPGTRLTVL.

The V call is TRBV28, the J call TRBJ1-2; TRBD1 matches 8 bases. The CDR3 contains 13 residues. CDR1 and CDR2 (germline): MDHEN, SYDVKM. V gave up 6 bases and J gave up 6 bases; unmatched junction bases: 6. The CDR3 DNA sequence: TGTGCCAGCAGCTGGGACAGGCCTAATGGCTACACCTTC. This codes for CASSWDRPNGYTF.

This clone has only one observation. The V gene is TRBV7-6, the J gene TRBJ1-1; the D is unclear. The CDR3 is made up of 13 amino acids. Germline CDR1 reads SGHVS; CDR2 reads FNYEAQ. V was clipped by 5 bases and J by 1 base, with 8 bases between them. The CDR3 region is CASSADTNTEAFF. CDR3 nucleotide sequence: TGTGCCAGCAGCGCAGACACGAACACTGAAGCTTTCTTT.

The V gene is TRBV5-1, the J gene TRBJ2-2; tentative D call: TRBD2 (6 bases). Germline V gene data show CDR1 as SGHRS and CDR2 as YFSETQ. The CDR3 is 14 amino acids. Trimming pared 0 bases from V and 5 bases from J, leaving 8 bases between. The CDR3, as DNA: TGCGCCAGCAGCTTGGGACTAGGAACCGGGGAGCTGTTTTTT. This translates into CASSLGLGTGELFF.

This clone was counted a single time. The V gene is TRBV27, the J gene TRBJ1-1; 8 bases fit TRBD1. The germline gives CDR1 MNHEY, CDR2 SMNVEV (reference sequence). With V trimmed by 7 bases and J by 5 bases, 9 bases remained unmatched. CDR3 length equals 14 residues. The CDR3 here is CASKMTGVRTEAFF. Here the CDR3 DNA reads TGTGCCAGCAAAATGACAGGGGTTCGGACTGAAGCTTTCTTT.